This entry lists 16 T cell receptor beta chains sequenced from one sample in a study of blood T cell repertoires in COVID-19 (TCRdb year 2020). The library was prepared using the immunoSEQ multiplex PCR assay. As stored in TCRdb, this immuneACCESS dataset retains in-frame rearrangements with V and J assigned. A fraction of the clones does not appear; measured against another copy, unresolved V genes explain less than half of the discrepancy, and the remainder lacks a known reason. This sample lists about 360,000 clones; approximately 86% were detected once. Roughly 7.2% of the sample is taken by the ten largest. The sequencing input was peripheral blood. These receptors were obtained from a woman aged 55 to 70 with COVID-19, enrolled during active disease.

This clone occurred once. The chain uses TRBV24-1 and TRBJ2-5; 10 positions agree with TRBD2. CDR1 and CDR2 (germline): KGHDR, SFDVKD. This CDR3 spans 15 amino acids. V lost 3 bases and J lost 3; bases outside the gene matches: 3. CDR3 residues: CATSDASGGKETQYF. The CDR3 bases are TGTGCCACCAGTGATGCTAGCGGGGGTAAAGAGACCCAGTACTTC.

This chain joins TRBV25-1 and TRBJ2-5; D unclear. The CDR3 is 13 residues long. Looked up from germline, CDR1 is MGHDK and CDR2 is SYGVNS. Trimming took 4 bases from V and 0 from J, leaving 6 bases between them. The CDR3 loop is CASSVGYQETQYF. CDR3 coding DNA: TGTGCCAGCAGTGTCGGGTACCAAGAGACCCAGTACTTC.

This chain links TRBV2 with TRBJ1-6, with D maybe TRBD1 (5 bases). Germline V gene lookup returns CDR1 SNHLY and CDR2 FYNNEI. Trimming removed 6 bases at V and 9 bases at J, with 18 bases between. This CDR3 contains 15 residues. As DNA, the CDR3 is TGTGCCAGCAGCTTTGGGCCCTCCGGGGGTTCACCCCTCCACTTT. Its translation: CASSFGPSGGSPLHF.

J is TRBJ1-2 and V is TRBV7-9, with D perhaps matching TRBD1 (6 bases). Germline lookup yields CDR1 SEHNR and CDR2 FQNEAQ (reference sequence). The V end was cut by 5 bases, the J end by 8 bases, with 18 bases between. The CDR3 extends over 14 amino acids. The CDR3 loop is CASSEYRDPKGYTF. The CDR3 bases are TGTGCCAGCAGCGAGTACAGGGACCCTAAAGGCTACACCTTC.

The J gene is TRBJ2-2, the V gene TRBV5-1; the match to TRBD1 covers 11 bases. Germline loops: CDR1 SGHRS, CDR2 YFSETQ. The junction had 9 bases not matched to a gene; V was cut back by 3 bases and J by 5 bases. This CDR3 region has 17 residues. The CDR3 DNA reads as TGCGCCAGCAGCTCAGGACAGGGGGCGATGGAAACCGGGGAGCTGTTTTTT. Its protein product is CASSSGQGAMETGELFF.

This clone was seen only once. This chain uses TRBV6-2 or TRBV6-3 with TRBJ2-3; TRBD2 aligns across 7 bases. Germline V lookup: CDR1 MNHEY, CDR2 SVGEGT. This CDR3 spans 15 amino acids. The V segment lost 0 bases and the J segment 2 bases; nucleotides outside the gene matches: 2. The CDR3 bases are TGTGCCAGCAGTTACTCACGGGGGGACACAGATACGCAGTATTTT. It translates to CASSYSRGDTDTQYF.

The chain has TRBV2 and TRBJ1-5, with 10 bases fitting TRBD1. Trimming at V came to 8 bases and at J to 3 bases, leaving 4 bases not matched to a gene. Germline CDR1 is SNHLY and CDR2 is FYNNEI. CDR3 size: 14 residues. The CDR3 DNA reads TGTGCCAGCTGGGACAGGGGAGCCAATCAGCCCCAGCATTTT. It translates to CASWDRGANQPQHF.

The genes are TRBV7-8 and TRBJ1-5; the D is unclear. Trimming took 6 bases from V and 5 from J, leaving 14 bases between them. Germline V gives CDR1 SGHVS, CDR2 FQNEAQ. CDR3 length: 14 residues. CDR3 sequence reads: CASSISGGYQPQHF. The CDR3 nucleotides read TGTGCCAGCAGTATTTCGGGCGGGTATCAGCCCCAGCATTTT.

V gene TRBV4-3 combines with J gene TRBJ2-1; TRBD2 agrees at 7 bases. The CDR3 consists of 14 residues. In germline, CDR1 is LGHNA, CDR2 YSLEER. CDR3 residues: CPTSQPGGRHEQFF. The DNA of the CDR3 is TGCCCCACCAGCCAACCGGGGGGACGGCATGAGCAGTTCTTC.

The J gene is TRBJ2-1, the V gene TRBV11-2, with TRBD2 matching 12 bases. Germline lookup yields CDR1 SGHAT and CDR2 FQNNGV. The CDR3 extends over 16 amino acids. V gave up 4 bases and J gave up 4 bases; unmatched junction bases: 5. The CDR3 nucleotides are TGTGCCAGCAGCTCTTGGACTAGCGGGGCATACAATGAGCAGTTCTTC. This translates into CASSSWTSGAYNEQFF.

This clone was recorded only once. V and J are TRBV7-9 and TRBJ1-1; possible D gene TRBD1, 6 bases. The germline V and J ends were trimmed by 5 bases and 5 bases, with 12 bases remaining between them. The germline CDR1 and CDR2 sequences are SEHNR and FQNEAQ (reference sequence). CDR3 length equals 13 residues. The CDR3 loop is CASSGFRGTEAFF. In nucleotides, the CDR3 is TGTGCCAGCAGCGGGTTTAGGGGGACTGAAGCTTTCTTT.

The chain has TRBV9 and TRBJ1-2; D might be TRBD1 (6 bases). The V and J ends lost 3 bases and 4 bases respectively, with 16 bases between them. The CDR3 has 15 amino acids. Germline CDR1 is SGDLS and CDR2 is YYNGEE. The CDR3 protein is CASSEGGGQTYGYTF. The CDR3 DNA reads as TGTGCCAGCAGCGAGGGTGGGGGCCAGACCTATGGCTACACCTTC.

The chain recombines TRBV2 with TRBJ2-7; D gene uncertain. CDR3 length equals 14 residues. Germline V gene data show CDR1 as SNHLY and CDR2 as FYNNEI. V lost 2 bases and J 2 bases, leaving 10 bases between the germline ends. The CDR3 region has the DNA TGTGCCAGCAGTGAAAACTACGTCGCCTACGAGCAGTACTTC. This sequence encodes CASSENYVAYEQYF.

The chain has TRBV7-2 and TRBJ2-1; 10 bases line up with TRBD2. The CDR3 length is 16 residues. Looked up from germline, CDR1 is SGHTA and CDR2 is FQGNSA. The J segment lost 9 bases and the V segment lost 2 bases, leaving 10 bases of the junction unmatched. Here the CDR3 reads CASSLSRAGGVGEQFF. The CDR3 region has the DNA TGTGCCAGCAGCTTATCCAGAGCGGGGGGGGTCGGTGAGCAGTTCTTC.

The rearrangement joins TRBV6-5 to TRBJ1-6; 9 bases align to TRBD1. Unmatched junction bases numbered 7, after V lost 6 bases and J lost 10 bases. Germline-derived CDR1 and CDR2 are MNHEY and SVGAGI. The CDR3 is made up of 14 amino acids. CDR3 amino acids: CASRPDRGKSPLHF. The CDR3 DNA follows: TGTGCCAGCAGACCCGACAGGGGGAAATCACCCCTCCACTTT.

The chain joins TRBV4-3 to TRBJ1-1, with TRBD1 matching 10 bases. Per germline, CDR1 LGHNA and CDR2 YSLEER. The length of the CDR3 is 15 residues. V lost 5 bases, J lost 11 bases, and 14 bases stayed unmatched. CDR3 residues: CASSSFGTGVDRAFF. In DNA, the CDR3 is TGCGCCAGCAGCTCCTTCGGGACAGGGGTGGACAGGGCTTTCTTT.